Presented here are 13 T cell receptor beta chains from one specimen sequenced in a study of cytomegalovirus exposure and HLA in healthy donors. Use of 60 Vbeta and 13 Jbeta primers characterized the PCR. TCRdb keeps only in-frame clones here, not all; method: immunoSEQ multiplex PCR. This repertoire shows about 170,000 clones, 80% found once; its top ten account for about 2.5%. The sequenced sample was PBMCs. These receptors originate from a male donor in good health and CMV-seronegative.

The chain combines TRBV29-1 with TRBJ1-2; perhaps TRBD1 as D (5 bases). In germline, CDR1 is SQVTM, CDR2 ANQGSEA. The CDR3 sequence is 12 residues long. The V end was cut by 8 bases, the J end by 3 bases, with 13 bases between. The chain's CDR3 is CSSGGGDYGYTF. In DNA form, the CDR3 reads TGCAGCTCAGGTGGGGGGGACTATGGCTACACCTTC.

The rearrangement joins TRBV18 to TRBJ1-5, with D uncertain. The CDR3 is made up of 15 amino acids. The V end was cut by 6 bases, the J end by 0 bases, with 12 bases between. Germline V lookup: CDR1 KGHSH, CDR2 LQKENI. CDR3 sequence reads: CASSSRVNSNQPQHF. In DNA, the CDR3 is TGTGCCAGCTCGTCACGGGTGAATAGCAATCAGCCCCAGCATTTT.

The chain carries TRBV4-1 and TRBJ1-6, with 10 bases matching TRBD1. Germline V gene data show CDR1 as MGHRA and CDR2 as YSYEKL. Trimming removed 3 bases from V and 8 bases from J; junction bases left unmatched: 4. The CDR3 contains 15 residues. The CDR3 spells CASSHPTGGHSPLHF. CDR3 DNA sequence: TGCGCCAGCAGCCACCCGACAGGGGGCCATTCACCCCTCCACTTT.

This clone was picked up one time. This rearrangement joins TRBV11-2 to TRBJ1-5, with D possibly being TRBD1 (6 bases). CDR3 length: 14 amino acids. Germline lookup yields CDR1 SGHAT and CDR2 FQNNGV. V was clipped by 2 bases and J by 7 bases, with 12 bases between them. The CDR3 nucleotides are TGTGCCAGCAGCTTATACAGGGTGTGGCAGCCCCAGCATTTT. Its translation: CASSLYRVWQPQHF.

This clone was observed a few times. The V call is TRBV4-1, the J call TRBJ1-5; the match to TRBD1 covers 8 bases. With V trimmed by 4 bases and J by 7 bases, 9 bases remained unmatched. CDR3 length: 15 residues. Germline CDR1 is MGHRA and CDR2 is YSYEKL. The CDR3 DNA reads as TGCGCCAGCAGCCCGTATTCCGGGACAGGACAGCCCCAGCATTTT. Translated: CASSPYSGTGQPQHF.

This clone was counted a few times. The J gene is TRBJ1-4, the V gene TRBV4-3; D is unresolved. V lost 0 bases and J 8 bases, leaving 16 bases between the germline ends. The CDR3 is 16 residues long. The germline gives CDR1 LGHNA, CDR2 YSLEER. CDR3 DNA sequence: TGCGCCAGCAGCCAAGATTTGGCCTCGATTTTCGAAAAACTGTTTTTT. This codes for CASSQDLASIFEKLFF.

The V gene is TRBV6-5, the J gene TRBJ1-2, with 9 bases matching TRBD1. The germline CDR1 and CDR2 sequences are MNHEY and SVGAGI. V dropped 7 bases and J dropped 1; count of bases not matched to a gene: 7. The length of the CDR3 is 15 residues. CDR3: CASKDRGGDNYGYTF. CDR3 bases: TGTGCCAGCAAAGACAGGGGGGGAGATAACTATGGCTACACCTTC.

This clone occurred once. The V call is TRBV18, the J call TRBJ2-7, with D perhaps TRBD1 (6 bases). CDR3 size: 14 residues. Trimming left V 2 bases short and J 0 bases short, with 8 bases between. Germline CDR1 KGHSH, CDR2 LQKENI. Here the CDR3 reads CASSPRDNSYEQYF. CDR3 nucleotide sequence: TGTGCCAGCTCACCAAGGGACAACTCCTACGAGCAGTACTTC.

This sequence joins TRBV5-1 and TRBJ1-4, with D possibly being TRBD1 (5 bases). The CDR3 has 13 amino acids. V lost 4 bases and J lost 6, with 10 bases in between. Germline loops: CDR1 SGHRS, CDR2 YFSETQ. The CDR3 DNA reads TGCGCCAGCAGCCACCGGGGGGATGAAAAACTGTTTTTT. This sequence encodes CASSHRGDEKLFF.

V is TRBV18 and J is TRBJ2-1; 8 bases align to TRBD2. Germline CDR1 is KGHSH and CDR2 is LQKENI. CDR3 length equals 16 residues. The ends lost 0 bases at V and 2 bases at J; junction bases unmatched: 3. CDR3 DNA: TGTGCCAGCTCACCACCTAGCGGGGCGCCCTACAATGAGCAGTTCTTC. This codes for CASSPPSGAPYNEQFF.

The CDR3 DNA is TGCAGCGCCGGGACAGGGCATATGACTGAAGCTTTCTTT. Translation: CSAGTGHMTEAFF. The chain has TRBV29-1 and TRBJ1-1, with TRBD1 matching 9 bases. The CDR3 runs to 13 residues. From germline, CDR1 is SQVTM and CDR2 ANQGSEA. The V gene end was trimmed by 7 bases and the J gene end by 5 bases; junction bases not matched to a gene: 8. Combining the CDR3 with reference TRBV29-1 and TRBJ1-1 gives the whole variable domain SAVISQKPSRDICQRGTSLTIQCQVDSQVTMMFWYRQQPGQSLTLIATANQGSEATYESGFVIDKFPISRPNLTFSTLTVSNMSPEDSSIYLCSAGTGHMTEAFFGQGTRLTVV.

This clone occurred a few times. V is TRBV6-5 and J is TRBJ2-7; D is possibly TRBD1 (6 bases). Trimming cost V 5 bases and J 7 bases, with 18 bases left between them. The length of the CDR3 is 14 residues. From germline, CDR1 is MNHEY and CDR2 SVGAGI. The CDR3, as DNA: TGTGCCAGCAGTAACAGGGTACCAGATCGGGAGCAGTACTTC. Translation gives CASSNRVPDREQYF.

The J gene is TRBJ1-3, the V gene TRBV19; D is undetermined. V was pared by 3 bases and J by 0 bases, with 9 bases between. CDR3 length: 15 residues. Germline CDR1 and CDR2: LNHDA and SQIVND (reference sequence). The CDR3 nucleotides are TGTGCCAGTAGTATGATCACCAGCTCTGGAAACACCATATATTTT. It yields the protein CASSMITSSGNTIYF.